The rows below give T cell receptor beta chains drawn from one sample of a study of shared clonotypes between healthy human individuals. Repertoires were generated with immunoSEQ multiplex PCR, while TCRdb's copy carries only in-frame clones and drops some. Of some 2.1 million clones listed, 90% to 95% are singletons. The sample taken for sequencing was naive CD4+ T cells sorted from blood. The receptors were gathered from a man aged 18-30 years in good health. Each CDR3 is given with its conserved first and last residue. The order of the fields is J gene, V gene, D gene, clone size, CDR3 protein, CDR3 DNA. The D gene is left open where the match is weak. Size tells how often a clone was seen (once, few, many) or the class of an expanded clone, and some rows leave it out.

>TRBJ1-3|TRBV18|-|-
CASSPGVEGNTIYF
TGTGCCAGCTCACCGGGGGTGGAAGGAAACACCATATATTTT
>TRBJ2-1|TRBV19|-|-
CASSISLVSSYNEQFF
TGTGCCAGTAGTATTTCCCTTGTTAGCTCCTACAATGAGCAGTTCTTC
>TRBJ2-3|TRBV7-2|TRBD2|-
CASSRMGLAGVSGDTQYF
TGTGCCAGCAGCCGGATGGGACTAGCGGGAGTTTCAGGTGATACGCAGTATTTT
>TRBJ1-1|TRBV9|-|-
CASSPAGSTEAFF
TGTGCCAGCAGCCCAGCAGGGAGCACTGAAGCTTTCTTT
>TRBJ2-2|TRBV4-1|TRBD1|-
CASRAPGQGAAGELFF
TGCGCCAGCAGGGCTCCGGGACAGGGGGCTGCCGGGGAGCTGTTTTTT
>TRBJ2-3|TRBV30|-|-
CAWSVRFPGGTDTQYF
TGTGCCTGGAGTGTACGATTCCCTGGGGGCACAGATACGCAGTATTTT
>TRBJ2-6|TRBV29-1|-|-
CSVLVGANVLTF
TGCAGCGTGTTGGTCGGGGCCAACGTCCTGACTTTC
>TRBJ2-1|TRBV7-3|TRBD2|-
CASSLRSLAGVLAQFF
TGTGCCAGCAGCTTAAGGTCGCTAGCGGGGGTGTTGGCGCAGTTCTTC
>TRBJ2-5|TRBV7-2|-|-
CASSLRAGSETQYF
TGTGCCAGCAGCTTGAGGGCAGGGTCAGAGACCCAGTACTTC
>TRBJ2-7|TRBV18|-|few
CASSPVGVNYEQYF
TGTGCCAGCTCACCGGTCGGGGTAAACTACGAGCAGTACTTC
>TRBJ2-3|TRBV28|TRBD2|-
CASSSPGLGSTDTQYF
TGTGCCAGCAGTTCCCCGGGACTAGGGAGCACAGATACGCAGTATTTT
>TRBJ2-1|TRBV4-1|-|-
CASSPRDFNEQFF
TGCGCCAGCAGCCCCAGGGACTTCAATGAGCAGTTCTTC
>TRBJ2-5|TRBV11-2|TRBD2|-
CASSLDLAEETQYF
TGTGCCAGCAGCTTAGATCTAGCGGAAGAGACCCAGTACTTC
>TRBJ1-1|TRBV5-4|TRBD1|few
CASSLAGVVDRANTEAFF
TGTGCCAGCAGCTTGGCCGGGGTAGTGGACAGGGCAAACACTGAAGCTTTCTTT
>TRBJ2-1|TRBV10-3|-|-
CAISDGTTELF
TGTGCCATCAGTGACGGGACAACGGAGCTCTTC
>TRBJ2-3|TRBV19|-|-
CASTARSTDTQYF
TGTGCCAGTACGGCCAGAAGCACAGATACGCAGTATTTT
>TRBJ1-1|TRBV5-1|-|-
CASSSLRGSLEAFF
TGCGCCAGCAGCTCACTCCGGGGTTCTCTCGAAGCTTTCTTT
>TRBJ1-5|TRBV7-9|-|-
CASTYGGLNQPQHF
TGTGCCAGCACCTATGGAGGGTTAAATCAGCCCCAGCATTTT
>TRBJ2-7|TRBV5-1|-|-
CASSLDRTVIEQYF
TGCGCCAGCAGCTTGGACAGGACAGTCATCGAGCAGTACTTC
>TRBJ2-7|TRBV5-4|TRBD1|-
CASSLVTGGLNEQYF
TGTGCCAGCAGCTTGGTGACAGGGGGCTTAAACGAGCAGTACTTC
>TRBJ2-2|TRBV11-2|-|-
CASSAGQLNTGELFF
TGTGCCAGCAGCGCGGGACAGCTGAACACCGGGGAGCTGTTTTTT
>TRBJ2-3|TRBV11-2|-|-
CASSPSGNTDTQYF
TGTGCCAGCAGCCCCTCGGGAAACACAGATACGCAGTATTTT
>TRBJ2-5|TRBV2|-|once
CASSEHRGILQETQYF
TGTGCCAGCAGTGAACATCGCGGTATCCTCCAAGAGACCCAGTACTTC
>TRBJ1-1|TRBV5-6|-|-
CASSWTEGGPEAFF
TGTGCCAGCAGCTGGACAGAGGGGGGCCCTGAAGCTTTCTTT
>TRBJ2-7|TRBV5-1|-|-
CASSYGQTYEQYF
TGCGCCAGCAGCTACGGGCAGACCTACGAGCAGTACTTC
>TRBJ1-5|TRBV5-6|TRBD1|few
CASSSDRKDAQPQHF
TGTGCCAGCAGCTCGGACAGGAAAGATGCGCAGCCCCAGCATTTT
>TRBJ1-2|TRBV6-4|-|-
CASSENGQQYGGYTF
TGTGCCAGCAGTGAAAATGGACAACAATACGGCGGCTACACCTTC
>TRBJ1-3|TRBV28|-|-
CASSPPVGPGPSGNTIYF
TGTGCCAGCAGTCCCCCAGTAGGGCCCGGACCATCTGGAAACACCATATATTTT
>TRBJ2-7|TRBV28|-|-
CASRSAGRSSYEQYF
TGTGCCAGCAGGTCTGCGGGACGGAGCTCCTACGAGCAGTACTTC
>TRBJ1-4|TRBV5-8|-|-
CASSLGGTFEKLFF
TGTGCCAGCAGCTTGGGAGGGACCTTCGAAAAACTGTTTTTT
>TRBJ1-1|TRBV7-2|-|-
CASTNGGRNTEAFF
TGTGCCAGCACCAATGGGGGTCGGAACACTGAAGCTTTCTTT
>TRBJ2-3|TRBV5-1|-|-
CASSSGDSFTDTQYF
TGCGCCAGCAGCTCGGGGGACAGTTTCACAGATACGCAGTATTTT
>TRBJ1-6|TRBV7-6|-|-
CASSPRGGDNSPLHF
TGTGCCAGCAGTCCCAGGGGCGGGGATAATTCACCCCTCCACTTT
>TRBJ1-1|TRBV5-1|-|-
CASNSLGNTEAFF
TGCGCCAGCAATAGCCTAGGGAACACTGAAGCTTTCTTT
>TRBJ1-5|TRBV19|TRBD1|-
CASSIDRDQPQHF
TGTGCCAGTAGTATCGACAGGGATCAGCCCCAGCATTTT
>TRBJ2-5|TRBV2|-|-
CASSAWETQYF
TGTGCCAGCAGCGCGTGGGAGACCCAGTACTTC
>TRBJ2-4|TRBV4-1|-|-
CASSLQSAGAKNIQYF
TGCGCCAGCAGCCTCCAAAGTGCGGGGGCCAAAAACATTCAGTACTTC
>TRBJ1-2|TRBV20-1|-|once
CSALGLPGYTF
TGCAGTGCGCTGGGACTACCTGGCTACACCTTC
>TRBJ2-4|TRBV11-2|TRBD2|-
CASSEDRTSFDIQYF
TGTGCCAGCAGCGAAGACAGGACTAGCTTTGACATTCAGTACTTC
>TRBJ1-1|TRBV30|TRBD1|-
CAWGRQGNTEAFF
TGTGCCTGGGGGAGACAGGGGAATACTGAAGCTTTCTTT
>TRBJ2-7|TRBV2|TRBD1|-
CASLAGTGSYEQYF
TGTGCCAGCCTGGCCGGGACAGGGAGTTACGAGCAGTACTTC
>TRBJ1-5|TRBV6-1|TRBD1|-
CASSEGIKGTGGNQPQHF
TGTGCCAGCAGTGAAGGTATAAAAGGGACAGGGGGCAATCAGCCCCAGCATTTT
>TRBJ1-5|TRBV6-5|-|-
CASSYSKSSNQPQHF
TGTGCCAGCAGTTACTCGAAGTCTAGCAATCAGCCCCAGCATTTT
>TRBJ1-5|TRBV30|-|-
CAWSTKTNQPQHF
TGTGCCTGGAGTACGAAGACTAATCAGCCCCAGCATTTT
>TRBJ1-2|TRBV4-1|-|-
CASSQDSSGGYTF
TGCGCCAGCAGCCAAGATTCATCTGGAGGCTACACCTTC
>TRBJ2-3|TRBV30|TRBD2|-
CAWSPRGGRADTQYF
TGTGCCTGGAGCCCCCGGGGGGGACGGGCAGATACGCAGTATTTT
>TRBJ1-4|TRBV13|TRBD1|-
CASSLRDRGKKLFF
TGTGCCAGCAGCCTCCGGGACAGGGGCAAAAAACTGTTTTTT
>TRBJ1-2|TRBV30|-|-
CAWRQERANYGYTF
TGTGCCTGGAGACAGGAGAGAGCTAACTATGGCTACACCTTC
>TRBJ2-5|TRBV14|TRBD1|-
CASSEGQGYGETQYF
TGTGCCAGCAGCGAGGGACAGGGATACGGAGAGACCCAGTACTTC
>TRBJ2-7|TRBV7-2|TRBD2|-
CASSLGTSGFAYEQYF
TGTGCCAGCAGCCTAGGGACTAGCGGGTTTGCCTACGAGCAGTACTTC
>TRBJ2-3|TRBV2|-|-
CASSGGFGDTQYF
TGTGCCAGCAGTGGTGGGTTTGGAGATACGCAGTATTTT
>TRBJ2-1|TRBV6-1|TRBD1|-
CASSDGLGGKVAFYNEQFF
TGTGCCAGCAGTGACGGGTTAGGGGGCAAGGTTGCGTTCTACAATGAGCAGTTCTTC